One and the same sample provided the 15 T cell receptor beta chains below, sequenced in a study of blood T cell repertoires in COVID-19. Data came from immunoSEQ multiplex PCR; TCRdb stores just in-frame clones and leaves some out. The data hold 110,000 or so clones, with approximately 81% observed a single time. The specimen sequenced was peripheral blood. The receptors shown here come from a human donor in a cohort sampled during active COVID-19.

This clone was seen more than once but under ten times. The chain carries TRBV7-8 and TRBJ1-5, with 7 bases identical to TRBD1. V shed 5 bases and J 2 bases; nucleotides not matched to a gene: 12. Germline CDR1 is SGHVS and CDR2 is FQNEAQ. This CDR3 region has 17 residues. CDR3 sequence: CASSVTGKRIGNQPQHF. CDR3 DNA sequence: TGTGCCAGCAGCGTGACAGGGAAAAGGATAGGCAATCAGCCCCAGCATTTT.

This chain links TRBV27 with TRBJ2-7, with D hard to call. The CDR3 loop spans 11 amino acids. From germline, CDR1 is MNHEY and CDR2 SMNVEV (reference sequence). Deletions cut 5 bases from V and 3 bases from J, with 5 bases between. The CDR3 DNA follows: TGTGCCAGCAGTGCGAACTACGAGCAGTACTTC. It is translated as CASSANYEQYF.

The rearrangement uses TRBV5-1 and TRBJ2-5, with D perhaps matching TRBD1 (6 bases). With 7 bases removed from V and 3 bases from J, the gap between germline ends came to 13 bases. The CDR3 length is 13 residues. Germline lookup yields CDR1 SGHRS and CDR2 YFSETQ. The CDR3 here is CASAQRTEETQYF. Here the CDR3 DNA reads TGCGCCAGCGCCCAAAGGACAGAAGAGACCCAGTACTTC.

The J gene is TRBJ1-5, the V gene TRBV6-1; the match to TRBD1 covers 8 bases. The CDR3 sequence is 18 residues long. Trimming took 4 bases from V and 8 from J; bases not matched to a gene: 19. Looked up from germline, CDR1 is MNHNS and CDR2 is SASEGT. This CDR3 reads CASSGARRTGWLWEPQHF. The CDR3 DNA reads TGTGCCAGCAGTGGAGCGAGGAGGACAGGGTGGTTGTGGGAGCCCCAGCATTTT.

The rearrangement joins TRBV4-3 to TRBJ2-1; tentative D call: TRBD1 (5 bases). Trimming stripped 0 bases from V and 8 bases from J, with 14 bases between. CDR1 LGHNA and CDR2 YSLEER come from the germline V gene. The CDR3 runs to 15 residues. This chain's CDR3 is CASSQDQSRAYEQFF. The CDR3 DNA reads as TGCGCCAGCAGCCAAGATCAGAGCAGGGCTTATGAGCAGTTCTTC.

This chain links TRBV12-1 with TRBJ1-1. TRBV12-1 is assigned pseudogene status. The CDR3 extends over 19 amino acids. The CDR3, as DNA: TGTGCCAGCAGCTTTCCCCCCGACAGCAGACTAGTCATGAACACTGAAGCTTTCTTT. Encoded protein: CASSFPPDSRLVMNTEAFF.

The chain employs TRBV29-1 and TRBJ2-5; 9 bases match TRBD1. This CDR3 has 16 amino acids. V trimming: 4 bases; J trimming: 4 bases; junction bases outside the gene matches: 13. The germline gives CDR1 SQVTM, CDR2 ANQGSEA. CDR3 sequence reads: CSVVGLRDRVGETQYF. The CDR3 DNA reads as TGCAGCGTTGTGGGCCTGAGGGACAGGGTGGGAGAGACCCAGTACTTC.

This clone has just one count. The V and J genes are TRBV2 and TRBJ2-3; TRBD2 matches at 7 bases. The CDR3 has 15 amino acids. V trimming: 6 bases; J trimming: 2 bases; junction bases outside the gene matches: 8. Germline CDR1 is SNHLY and CDR2 is FYNNEI. CDR3 bases: TGTGCCAGCAGAGATTCGGGACTATACACAGATACGCAGTATTTT. It is translated as CASRDSGLYTDTQYF.

This chain uses TRBV7-9 with TRBJ2-7, with D possibly being TRBD2 (5 bases). The CDR3 is made up of 14 amino acids. V was clipped by 5 bases and J by 7 bases, with 18 bases between them. Germline values: CDR1 SEHNR, CDR2 FQNEAQ (reference sequence). The CDR3 region has the DNA TGTGCCAGCAGCCTGACGGGCCTCTCGGGGGAGCAGTACTTC. Protein sequence: CASSLTGLSGEQYF.

The J gene is TRBJ2-7, the V gene TRBV3-1 (or the pseudogene TRBV3-2); D not resolved. The CDR3 has 12 residues. V lost 4 bases and J 3 bases, leaving 7 bases between the germline ends. Germline V CDR1 and CDR2: LGHDT, YNNKEL (reference sequence). The CDR3 DNA is TGTGCCAGCAGCCCGAGCATCTACGAGCAGTACTTC. This translates into CASSPSIYEQYF.

The chain combines TRBV7-2 with TRBJ2-7; tentative D call: TRBD2 (6 bases). The germline V gene encodes CDR1 SGHTA and CDR2 FQGNSA. The CDR3 is made up of 14 amino acids. Between the trimmed V and J ends, which lost 1 base and 1 base, there was a span of 8 bases. The chain's CDR3 is CASSLVGTSYEQYF. DNA of the CDR3: TGTGCCAGCAGCTTAGTCGGGACTTCCTACGAGCAGTACTTC.

This chain uses TRBV19 with TRBJ2-7; TRBD2 is a possible D gene (6 bases). Germline-derived CDR1 and CDR2 are LNHDA and SQIVND (reference sequence). V was trimmed by 5 bases and J by 6 bases, leaving 17 bases between them. The CDR3 has 14 residues. For the CDR3, the DNA is TGTGCCAGTAGTGTGGGGGGAGTCGCGGTCGAGCAGTACTTC. Translation gives CASSVGGVAVEQYF.

The rearrangement links TRBV6-6 to TRBJ1-5; D gene uncertain. This CDR3 has 14 amino acids. The V end lost 2 bases, the J end lost 4 bases, and 9 bases lay between the germline ends. Per the germline V gene, CDR1 is MNHNY and CDR2 is SVGAGI (reference sequence). As DNA, the CDR3 is TGTGCCAGCAGTTACCCGACAAAAAATCAGCCCCAGCATTTT. Translated, it gives CASSYPTKNQPQHF.

This chain uses TRBV19 with TRBJ1-2; TRBD1 might be the D (6 bases). Germline V gene lookup returns CDR1 LNHDA and CDR2 SQIVND (reference sequence). The CDR3 length is 16 residues. Trimming pared 5 bases from V and 3 bases from J, leaving 19 bases between. CDR3 coding DNA: TGTGCCAGTAGTGCTCCCGGGACACCGAGACACTATGGCTACACCTTC. Its translation is CASSAPGTPRHYGYTF.

The genes are TRBV7-6 and TRBJ2-3; TRBD2 agrees at 7 bases. Germline CDR1 SGHVS, CDR2 FNYEAQ. The CDR3 consists of 17 residues. The trim removed 1 base at V and 1 base at J, leaving 8 bases unmatched. The CDR3 sequence: CASSLGIGREGTDTQYF. The CDR3 DNA reads as TGTGCCAGCAGCTTAGGAATAGGCCGGGAGGGCACAGATACGCAGTATTTT.